This T cell receptor beta chain was documented in a study of blood T cell repertoires in COVID-19. Study overall: Spain, Italy and the United States supplied samples that represented acute and convalescent COVID-19. T cells, B-cell-depleted T cells, or PBMCs provided the cDNA or gDNA that served as material.

The authors' processing: Reference gene primer amplification gave nucleated cell count estimates. Using immunoSEQ multiplex PCR, the repertoire was profiled, and TCRdb retains in-frame clones only, with some absent. V and J calls and clone size follow that table, whereas D and trimming were derived from the DNA. The table records fewer than 85,000 clones, around 80% of them present only once. The sample consisted of peripheral blood. The TCR was taken from a human donor in a cohort sampled during active COVID-19.

The CDR3: CASSQDWGSNQPQHF. CDR3 sequence (DNA): TGTGCCAGCAGCCAAGATTGGGGCAGCAATCAGCCCCAGCATTTT. V and J are TRBV3-1 (or the pseudogene TRBV3-2) and TRBJ1-5, with a possible D match to TRBD1 (5 bases). The CDR3 runs 15 residues. Trimming removed 0 bases at V and 1 base at J, with 7 bases between. From germline, CDR1 is LGHDT and CDR2 YNNKEL (reference sequence).